What follows describes a single TCR beta chain. Its antigen is currently unknown. iRepertoire HTBI primers and Arm-PCR of CDR3 regions built TCR beta libraries. TCRdb redid the calling of the multiplex PCR reads with MiXCR, one entry per CDR3 protein. The sample contains some 450,000 distinct CDR3 sequences, about a quarter of which appear only once. V dropped 2 bases and J dropped 4 bases, with 18 bases sitting between them. In germline, CDR1 is MNHEY, CDR2 SMNVEV (reference sequence). CDR3 length: 18 residues. This sample was taken from a study of regulatory T cells in long-lasting Graves disease. Study results and caveats: TRBV28, TRBJ1-2 and TRBJ2-5 emerged as the favored segments in persistent disease. Persistent Graves' patients possessed reduced TCR diversity relative to recently diagnosed ones.

The time point: persistent/refractory GD, antithyroid drugs over 5 years with positive TRAb. Following extraction of RNA from PBMCs, that RNA was used to make the TCR library. Clinicians diagnosed Graves' disease using American Thyroid Association guidelines. Patients hailed from an endocrinology department in Xi'an, China. The sample was peripheral blood mononuclear cells (PBMCs), taken when the disease was refractory, from a patient treated with antithyroid drugs. The chain combines TRBV27 with TRBJ1-6, with a possible D match to TRBD1 (6 bases). This receptor was identified in a female donor with Graves disease. For the CDR3, the DNA is TGTGCCAGCAGTTTAGCGGTTTGGGGGCTCCAATATAATTCACCCCTCCACTTT. It encodes CASSLAVWGLQYNSPLHF.